This T cell receptor (beta chain) emerged from a study of tumour-infiltrating T cells in Burkitt lymphoma. The CDR3 covers 13 residues. V was pared by 3 bases and J by 4 bases, with 9 bases between. Per the germline V gene, CDR1 is SEHNR and CDR2 is FQNEAQ (reference sequence). Assay: immunoSEQ multiplex PCR; the TCRdb copy retains only in-frame clones and omits some. The sample has more than 2,000 clones, about 83% seen once. The rearrangement uses TRBV7-9 and TRBJ1-2; D gene uncertain. Material for sequencing was tumor tissue. The TCR comes from a human donor with diffuse large B-cell lymphoma. CDR3 residues: CASSFSSSYGYTF. In nucleotides, the CDR3 is TGTGCCAGCAGCTTTTCCAGTTCCTATGGCTACACCTTC.